These 30 T cell receptor beta chains were all obtained from the same sample, sequenced in a study of blood T cells in healthy people across ages. A J-beta primer mix and a sample-barcoded 5' primer were used in a second PCR of about 7 to 12 cycles. From the 5' RACE reads, TCRdb called clonotypes with MiXCR, one entry per CDR3 protein. The data show approximately 810,000 distinct CDR3 sequences, with under 30% seen just once and roughly 17% held by the top ten. The sample comprised blood. The receptors derive from a woman of 80 years or more in good health.

The rearrangement uses TRBV7-9 and TRBJ2-1; no firm D call. In germline, CDR1 is SEHNR, CDR2 FQNEAQ (reference sequence). Trimming removed 4 bases from V and 5 bases from J, with 6 bases in between. CDR3 length equals 12 residues. CDR3 sequence (DNA): TGTGCCAGCAGCTCACACCACAATGAGCAGTTCTTC. Protein: CASSSHHNEQFF.

This clonotype has a handful of counts. The chain carries TRBV11-2 and TRBJ2-7; D is possibly TRBD2 (6 bases). The V gene's germline CDR1 is SGHAT and CDR2 FQNNGV. The ends were cut back, 4 bases at V and 2 bases at J, with 9 bases in the middle. The CDR3 length is 13 residues. CDR3 nucleotide sequence: TGTGCCAGCAGCTACCGGACTACCTACGAGCAGTACTTC. It is translated as CASSYRTTYEQYF.

This clonotype showed up many times. The chain carries TRBV5-1 and TRBJ1-4; 8 bases align to TRBD1. Trimming took 2 bases from V and 6 from J; bases not matched to a gene: 6. Germline values: CDR1 SGHRS, CDR2 YFSETQ. The CDR3 spans 15 residues. CDR3 residues: CASSFQGARDEKLFF. The CDR3 DNA sequence: TGCGCCAGCAGCTTTCAGGGGGCGAGGGATGAAAAACTGTTTTTT. Filled out from reference TRBV5-1 and TRBJ1-4, the complete variable domain reads KAGVTQTPRYLIKTRGQQVTLSCSPISGHRSVSWYQQTPGQGLQFLFEYFSETQRNKGNFPGRFSGRQFSNSRSEMNVSTLELGDSALYLCASSFQGARDEKLFFGSGTQLSVL.

The chain uses TRBV2 and TRBJ1-4; TRBD1 might be the D (6 bases). The V and J ends lost 6 bases and 2 bases respectively, with 10 bases between them. This CDR3 spans 14 amino acids. Germline CDR1 is SNHLY and CDR2 is FYNNEI. Here the CDR3 DNA reads TGTGCCAGCAGAGGGGGGTGGACTAATGAAAAACTGTTTTTT. Protein: CASRGGWTNEKLFF.

In this sample, this clonotype turned up many times. The chain is built from TRBV29-1 and TRBJ2-3; TRBD2 might be the D (5 bases). Germline V gene data show CDR1 as SQVTM and CDR2 as ANQGSEA. The CDR3 length is 14 residues. The V gene lost 4 bases and the J gene lost 5 bases, with 16 bases spanning the gap. The CDR3 region is CSVARVPMGDTQYF. CDR3 nucleotides: TGCAGCGTTGCGCGGGTTCCGATGGGAGATACGCAGTATTTT.

This clonotype was found many times. This CDR3 reads CSVGQVGGAYTF. The CDR3 region has the DNA TGCAGCGTTGGCCAGGTGGGAGGCGCCTACACCTTC. The V call is TRBV29-1, the J call TRBJ1-2, with D unresolved. The CDR3 loop spans 12 amino acids. Germline V lookup: CDR1 SQVTM, CDR2 ANQGSEA. V was clipped by 4 bases and J by 10 bases, with 16 bases between them.

This clonotype occurred a few times. The V gene is TRBV7-2, the J gene TRBJ2-2, with TRBD2 matching 8 bases. The CDR3 runs to 15 residues. Germline lookup yields CDR1 SGHTA and CDR2 FQGNSA. Trimming cost V 6 bases and J 5 bases; bases outside gene matches: 8. Written as DNA, the CDR3 is TGTGCCAGCAGAGATAGCGGGATAAGTACCGGGGAGCTGTTTTTT. Its protein product is CASRDSGISTGELFF.

This clonotype was seen more than once but under ten times. The chain has TRBV9 and TRBJ2-2; 9 positions agree with TRBD2. The CDR3 consists of 17 residues. V gave up 6 bases and J gave up 0 bases; unmatched junction bases: 9. CDR1 SGDLS and CDR2 YYNGEE come from the germline V gene. The CDR3 DNA is TGTGCCAGCACCTCGAAGCGGGGGGAATCGAACACCGGGGAGCTGTTTTTT. This gives the protein CASTSKRGESNTGELFF.

This clonotype was seen only a few times. V gene TRBV20-1 combines with J gene TRBJ2-1; weak D call: TRBD2 (5 bases). Per the germline V gene, CDR1 is DFQATT and CDR2 is SNEGSKA (reference sequence). V was clipped by 1 base and J by 1 base, with 14 bases between them. This CDR3 spans 16 amino acids. CDR3 in DNA: TGCAGTGCTAGAGTAGAGGCGGGCCTTTCCTACAATGAGCAGTTCTTC. It encodes CSARVEAGLSYNEQFF.

In this sample, this clonotype turned up a few times. A much bigger clone sits one base away, suggesting this may be a read error. V is TRBV12-3 or TRBV12-4 and J is TRBJ2-3; the D call may be TRBD1 or TRBD2 (5 bases each). This CDR3 is 16 amino acids long. With 5 bases removed from V and 0 bases from J, the gap between germline ends came to 15 bases. The CDR3, as DNA: TGTGCCAGCAGTAACACCGGGACGGAGAGCACAGATACGCAGTATTTT. Translated: CASSNTGTESTDTQYF.

The rearrangement joins TRBV20-1 to TRBJ2-3; 7 bases are shared with TRBD2. After removal of 0 bases from V and 4 bases from J, the junction contained 7 bases not matched to a gene. From germline, CDR1 is DFQATT and CDR2 SNEGSKA (reference sequence). The CDR3 runs to 15 residues. The CDR3 DNA reads as TGCAGTGCTAGAGAACCGGGGGGTAGCGCAGATACGCAGTATTTT. The encoded protein is CSAREPGGSADTQYF.

This clonotype was detected many times. The chain combines TRBV6-5 with TRBJ2-7, with 8 bases lining up with TRBD2. CDR1 and CDR2 (germline): MNHEY, SVGAGI. The J segment lost 0 bases and the V segment lost 1 base, leaving 2 bases of the junction unmatched. The CDR3 length is 15 residues. The CDR3 region is CASSYFGGDSYEQYF. The CDR3 coding sequence is TGTGCCAGCAGTTACTTCGGGGGGGACTCCTACGAGCAGTACTTC.

V gene TRBV13 combines with J gene TRBJ2-2; D possibly corresponds to TRBD2 (6 bases). The germline CDR1 and CDR2 sequences are PRHDT and FYEKMQ (reference sequence). The length of the CDR3 is 16 residues. Deletions cut 2 bases from V and 0 bases from J, with 10 bases between. CDR3 amino acids: CASSLRRGANTGELFF. CDR3 sequence (DNA): TGTGCCAGCAGCTTACGGCGGGGCGCGAACACCGGGGAGCTGTTTTTT.

This clonotype was detected a few times. The rearrangement joins TRBV3-1 to TRBJ1-1; 7 nucleotides line up with TRBD1. The CDR3 has 15 residues. Germline V lookup: CDR1 LGHDT, CDR2 YNNKEL (reference sequence). Trimming at V came to 5 bases and at J to 0 bases, leaving 6 bases not matched to a gene. The CDR3 sequence is CASSVRGRMNTEAFF. The CDR3 DNA is TGTGCCAGCAGCGTCAGGGGGAGAATGAACACTGAAGCTTTCTTT.

This clonotype has at least ten counts. J is TRBJ2-5 and V is TRBV7-2; 16 nucleotides align to TRBD2. The CDR3 totals 17 residues. CDR1 and CDR2 from the germline V gene are SGHTA and FQGNSA. The V and J ends lost 4 bases and 4 bases, in that order; junction bases with no gene match: 6. In DNA form, the CDR3 reads TGTGCCAGCAGCTCCAGGGGACTAGCGGGGGGGCTAGAGACCCAGTACTTC. Translated: CASSSRGLAGGLETQYF.

This clonotype was picked up many times. The chain joins TRBV5-4 to TRBJ1-2; 10 bases agree with TRBD1. The CDR3 is made up of 15 amino acids. The V and J ends lost 4 bases and 5 bases, in that order; junction bases with no gene match: 8. Germline lookup yields CDR1 SGHNT and CDR2 YYREEE (reference sequence). The CDR3 reads CASSLPDRGRYGYTF. DNA for the CDR3: TGTGCCAGCAGCCTCCCGGACAGGGGGAGATATGGCTACACCTTC.

This clonotype turned up a few times. The V and J genes are TRBV5-6 and TRBJ1-2; 10 bases match TRBD1. The germline CDR1 and CDR2 sequences are SGHDT and YYEEEE. J was trimmed by 7 bases and V by 1 base; bases with no gene match: 4. The CDR3 sequence is 14 residues long. The CDR3, as DNA: TGTGCCAGCAGCTTGAGACAGGGGGCCCCTGGCTACACCTTC. This gives the protein CASSLRQGAPGYTF. Variable domain in full (rest from reference TRBV5-6 and TRBJ1-2): DAGVTQSPTHLIKTRGQQVTLRCSPKSGHDTVSWYQQALGQGPQFIFQYYEEEERQRGNFPDRFSGHQFPNYSSELNVNALLLGDSALYLCASSLRQGAPGYTFGSGTRLTVV.

Of note for this clonotype: A much more abundant neighbour one base away suggests this may be a read error. The chain has TRBV20-1 and TRBJ1-2; D is ambiguous. The CDR3 is made up of 14 amino acids. Germline V CDR1 and CDR2: DFQATT, SNEGSKA (reference sequence). V was shortened by 2 bases and J by 3 bases, with 13 bases between the two germline ends. DNA for the CDR3: TGCAGTGCTAGATGGCCCCGAGACGACTATGGCTACACCTTC. This gives the protein CSARWPRDDYGYTF.

This clonotype was counted many times. The chain is built from TRBV2 and TRBJ2-4, with D uncertain. Trimming took 4 bases from V and 15 from J, leaving 13 bases between them. Germline-derived CDR1 and CDR2 are SNHLY and FYNNEI. The CDR3 has 11 amino acids. The CDR3: CASSVRAIRYF. The CDR3 nucleotides read TGTGCCAGCAGTGTTAGGGCCATACGGTACTTC.

Of note for this clonotype: At one boundary the junction diverges from the germline segment, which might be a read error. The chain is built from TRBV7-9 and TRBJ2-3, with 7 bases fitting TRBD2. Germline CDR1 is SEHNR and CDR2 is FQNEAQ (reference sequence). The CDR3 is 13 residues long. The CDR3 region is CTSSLAGSDTQYF. CDR3 sequence (DNA): TGTACCAGCAGCTTAGCGGGTTCGGATACGCAGTATTTT.

This clonotype was observed a handful of times. Sequence at one end of the junction differs from germline and may be a read error. V is TRBV7-9 and J is TRBJ2-5, with TRBD2 as a possible D gene (7 bases). Germline CDR1 SEHNR, CDR2 FQNEAQ (reference sequence). The CDR3 has 14 residues. CDR3 bases: TGTGCCGGCAGCTTTAGGGGGGGCCAAGAGACCCAGTACTTC. Translation: CAGSFRGGQETQYF.

This clonotype was counted many times. For the CDR3, the DNA is TGTGCCAGCAGTTTGTTTGCGCGCGGGGAGCTGTTTTTT. This codes for CASSLFARGELFF. The chain employs TRBV28 and TRBJ2-2; no clear D gene. Germline CDR1 reads MDHEN; CDR2 reads SYDVKM. The CDR3 spans 13 residues. Trimming took off 3 bases at V and 7 bases at J, with 9 bases between the two ends.

This clonotype occurred a few times. DNA for the CDR3: TGCGCCAGCAGCCAGGCCACTAGCGCGCGTCCCCTAAACATTCAGTACTTC. It translates to CASSQATSARPLNIQYF. V gene TRBV4-1 combines with J gene TRBJ2-4, with 7 positions matching TRBD2. Germline CDR1 is MGHRA and CDR2 is YSYEKL. V lost 3 bases to trimming and J lost 6 bases; unmatched junction nucleotides: 14. This CDR3 has 17 residues.

CDR3 loop: CASSLDTPTDTQYF. The CDR3 bases are TGTGCCAGCAGTTTAGATACGCCGACAGATACGCAGTATTTT. The V gene is TRBV12-3 or TRBV12-4, the J gene TRBJ2-3; D is undetermined. The V and J ends lost 1 base and 3 bases respectively, with 8 bases between them. CDR3 length: 14 amino acids.

This clonotype was counted a few times. The chain uses TRBV7-9 and TRBJ1-6; 8 bases agree with TRBD1. V was pared by 5 bases and J by 10 bases, with 10 bases of the junction left unmatched. Germline CDR1 SEHNR, CDR2 FQNEAQ (reference sequence). The CDR3 extends over 15 amino acids. For the CDR3, the DNA is TGTGCCAGCAGCAAATTGACAGGGGACCGGTCACCCCTCCACTTT. This codes for CASSKLTGDRSPLHF.

This clonotype was counted many times. CDR3 bases: TGCAGTGCTAGAGGGGGATCCTCGGGGACAGATACGCAGTATTTT. Encoded protein: CSARGGSSGTDTQYF. J is TRBJ2-3 and V is TRBV20-1; possibly TRBD2 for D (5 bases). V lost 1 base and J 3 bases, leaving 14 bases between the germline ends. Germline CDR1 and CDR2: DFQATT and SNEGSKA (reference sequence). This CDR3 comprises 15 residues.

This clonotype has only a few counts. The rearrangement joins TRBV6-5 to TRBJ2-1; 11 bases agree with TRBD2. CDR1 and CDR2 from the germline V gene are MNHEY and SVGAGI. There are 14 residues in the CDR3. The V segment lost 4 bases and the J segment 5 bases; nucleotides outside the gene matches: 1. The CDR3 loop is CASSWGLADNEQFF. The CDR3 DNA reads TGTGCCAGCAGTTGGGGACTAGCGGACAATGAGCAGTTCTTC.

A note on this clonotype: Since a much larger clone is just one base distant, this may be a read error. V and J are TRBV5-1 and TRBJ2-3, with D maybe TRBD1 (7 bases). CDR3 size: 14 residues. V lost 0 bases to trimming and J lost 5 bases, with 10 bases between them. Germline loops: CDR1 SGHRS, CDR2 YFSETQ. The CDR3 is CASSLDRGGDTQYF. Here the CDR3 DNA reads TGCGCCAGCAGCTTGGACAGGGGAGGAGATACGCAGTATTTT.

This clonotype was seen at least ten times. A read error is possible here, since a much larger clone lies one base away. The DNA for the CDR3 is TGCGCCAGCAGCCGGAACTTGGGGGGAGAGACCCAGTACTTC. Residues: CASSRNLGGETQYF. The gene calls are TRBV4-3 and TRBJ2-5, with D possibly TRBD2 on 6 matching bases. The CDR3 runs to 14 residues. Trimming removed 4 bases at V and 4 bases at J, with 13 bases between. Looked up from germline, CDR1 is LGHNA and CDR2 is YSLEER.

To note about this clonotype: A much larger clone differs by one base, so this may be a read error. The V call is TRBV9, the J call TRBJ2-7; D uncertain. V was cut by 4 bases and J by 7 bases, with 21 bases left in between. The CDR3 length is 15 residues. CDR1 SGDLS and CDR2 YYNGEE come from the germline V gene. The CDR3 DNA follows: TGTGCCAGCAGCCAGAACTCGGCCCATTACAATGAGCAGTACTTC. Translated, it gives CASSQNSAHYNEQYF.